The T cell receptor beta chain described here comes from a study of response to subunit inactivated influenza vaccine. CDR3 length: 15 residues. Trimming stripped 0 bases from V and 8 bases from J, with 16 bases between. Per germline, CDR1 LGHNA and CDR2 YSLEER. Each CDR3 protein is one row after TCRdb ran MiXCR on the RT-PCR reads. The sample yields roughly 780,000 distinct CDR3 sequences, about a fifth seen once. This clonotype turned up a few times. The sequence came from a man in his forties or fifties who received an inactivated influenza vaccine. The rearrangement links TRBV4-3 to TRBJ1-2; D unresolved. The sample was PBMCs from blood, taken 5 days after vaccination. The CDR3 protein is CASSQEDWGFGGYTF. In DNA form, the CDR3 reads TGCGCCAGCAGCCAAGAAGATTGGGGTTTTGGGGGCTACACCTTC.